One and the same sample provided the 28 T cell receptor beta chains below, sequenced in a study of blood T cell repertoires in COVID-19. The data were produced by immunoSEQ multiplex PCR, yet TCRdb's version contains in-frame clones alone and is incomplete. The repertoire has 200,000 to 300,000 clones, around 88% of them found once; the top ten carry 6% to 6.5%. Material: peripheral blood. These receptors came from a woman aged 25 to 39 with COVID-19, enrolled during active disease.

CDR3 bases: TGTGCCAGCCGGCGGGAGGAGTCCTCCTACGAGCAGTACGTC. Its protein is CASRREESSYEQYV. The chain uses TRBV2 and TRBJ2-7; the match to TRBD2 covers 8 bases. Germline V gene lookup returns CDR1 SNHLY and CDR2 FYNNEI. Germline trimming cut 8 bases from V and 0 bases from J; bases unmatched to any gene: 6. The CDR3 runs 14 residues.

The chain is built from TRBV20-1 and TRBJ2-3, with no clear D. Deletions cut 3 bases from V and 4 bases from J, with 8 bases between. Germline V gene lookup returns CDR1 DFQATT and CDR2 SNEGSKA (reference sequence). This CDR3 contains 12 residues. The CDR3 DNA is TGCAGTGCTAGTCCCTCGGCAGATACGCAGTATTTT. Its protein product is CSASPSADTQYF.

This sequence joins TRBV25-1 and TRBJ2-3; 8 nucleotides align to TRBD1. The CDR3 runs to 14 residues. Germline V gene data show CDR1 as MGHDK and CDR2 as SYGVNS. J was trimmed by 4 bases and V by 4 bases; bases with no gene match: 4. The CDR3 coding sequence is TGTGCCAGCAGTGGCAGGGGGCGGGCAGATACGCAGTATTTT. Translating it yields CASSGRGRADTQYF.

The genes are TRBV30 and TRBJ2-1; 8 bases are shared with TRBD2. The CDR3 covers 13 residues. V lost 2 bases to trimming and J lost 7 bases; unmatched junction nucleotides: 4. The germline V gene encodes CDR1 GTSNPN and CDR2 SVGIG (reference sequence). DNA for the CDR3: TGTGCCTGGAGTCCCGTAGCGGGAAATGAGCAGTTCTTC. It translates to CAWSPVAGNEQFF.

The rearrangement uses TRBV11-3 and TRBJ2-3; D may be TRBD1 (6 bases). V dropped 2 bases and J dropped 2 bases, with 11 bases sitting between them. Per the germline V gene, CDR1 is SGHNT and CDR2 is YENEEA. This CDR3 has 15 amino acids. The chain's CDR3 is CASSLRGHFTDTQYF. The CDR3 bases are TGTGCCAGCAGCTTAAGGGGACACTTCACAGATACGCAGTATTTT.

The chain recombines TRBV5-1 with TRBJ2-1, with 13 positions matching TRBD2. The CDR3 loop spans 17 amino acids. Trimming removed 4 bases from V and 3 bases from J; junction bases left unmatched: 7. In germline, CDR1 is SGHRS, CDR2 YFSETQ. CDR3 region: CASSPGTSGVFYNEQFF. The CDR3 DNA follows: TGCGCCAGCAGCCCCGGGACTAGCGGGGTTTTCTACAATGAGCAGTTCTTC.

The rearrangement links TRBV6-5 to TRBJ1-4; 8 bases are shared with TRBD1. After removal of 4 bases from V and 8 bases from J, the junction contained 3 bases not matched to a gene. The CDR3 contains 13 residues. The germline V gene encodes CDR1 MNHEY and CDR2 SVGAGI. The CDR3 region has the DNA TGTGCCAGCAGTTTTACAGGGGGAGAAAAACTGTTTTTT. Translation gives CASSFTGGEKLFF.

Here the CDR3 DNA reads TGTGCCAGCAGCCTAGGGACTAGCGGGAGATGGGCAAATGAGCAGTTCTTC. This codes for CASSLGTSGRWANEQFF. The genes are TRBV9 and TRBJ2-1, with TRBD2 matching 14 bases. V shed 4 bases, J shed 7 bases, and the junction held 10 bases outside the gene matches. Germline CDR1 SGDLS, CDR2 YYNGEE. This CDR3 is 17 amino acids long.

CDR3 loop: CASRDGQTNSPLHF. The CDR3, as DNA: TGTGCCAGCAGGGACGGACAAACGAATTCACCCCTCCACTTT. The gene calls are TRBV5-6 and TRBJ1-6, with D possibly matching TRBD1 (5 bases). The CDR3 totals 14 residues. The germline gives CDR1 SGHDT, CDR2 YYEEEE. V lost 5 bases to trimming and J lost 7 bases, with 13 bases between them.

This chain connects TRBV4-1 to TRBJ2-5, with 11 nucleotides matching TRBD2. This CDR3 is built from 16 residues. CDR1 is MGHRA and CDR2 is YSYEKL in the germline V gene. After removal of 4 bases from V and 2 bases from J, the junction contained 6 bases not matched to a gene. The CDR3 bases are TGCGCCAGCAGCCTAATGGGACTAGCGGCTCAAGAGACCCAGTACTTC. This gives the protein CASSLMGLAAQETQYF.

On this clone itself: It is unclear where the CDR3 begins or ends on the DNA, so no DNA is shown, and the CDR3 is as TCRdb lists it. The chain carries TRBV21-1 and TRBJ2-2; TRBD2, as called in the table, went unchecked against the DNA. TRBV21-1 counts as a pseudogene. The CDR3 is made up of 16 amino acids, end residues included. The CDR3 spells CASTPWGGGNTGELFF.

The chain uses TRBV6-5 and TRBJ1-3; D perhaps matches TRBD1 (6 bases). Germline-derived CDR1 and CDR2 are MNHEY and SVGAGI. Trimming pared 2 bases from V and 0 bases from J, leaving 11 bases between. The CDR3 extends over 16 amino acids. The CDR3 coding sequence is TGTGCCAGCAGTTACAGGGGACACAACTCTGGAAACACCATATATTTT. Its protein is CASSYRGHNSGNTIYF.

CDR3 in amino acids: CASSLEGSSYNSPLHF. The CDR3 region has the DNA TGTGCCAGCAGCTTAGAGGGGAGCTCCTATAATTCACCCCTCCACTTT. V is TRBV11-3 and J is TRBJ1-6; unclear D gene. Germline CDR1 SGHNT, CDR2 YENEEA. CDR3 size: 16 residues. V was trimmed by 0 bases and J by 0 bases, leaving 6 bases between them.

V usage is TRBV6-6 and J usage is TRBJ1-1, with TRBD1 identical over 7 bases. The J segment lost 2 bases and the V segment lost 6 bases, leaving 6 bases of the junction unmatched. The germline V gene encodes CDR1 MNHNY and CDR2 SVGAGI (reference sequence). The CDR3 is 14 amino acids. In DNA form, the CDR3 reads TGTGCCAGCAGCGTTCAGGGGGAAAACACTGAAGCTTTCTTT. Protein sequence: CASSVQGENTEAFF.

The V call is TRBV7-2, the J call TRBJ1-5; a weak D match, TRBD1 (6 bases). Germline lookup yields CDR1 SGHTA and CDR2 FQGNSA. The ends were cut back, 1 base at V and 4 bases at J, with 14 bases in the middle. This CDR3 comprises 16 residues. CDR3 nucleotides: TGTGCCAGCAGCTTAGGGGGGCAGGGTCGTAATCAGCCCCAGCATTTT. Its protein is CASSLGGQGRNQPQHF.

V usage is TRBV4-3 and J usage is TRBJ2-1, with 8 nucleotides matching TRBD1. The germline V gene encodes CDR1 LGHNA and CDR2 YSLEER. V was pared by 2 bases and J by 2 bases, with 8 bases of the junction left unmatched. The CDR3 length is 17 residues. CDR3 region: CASSQYRDRITYNEQFF. The CDR3 DNA follows: TGCGCCAGCAGCCAATACCGGGACAGGATTACCTACAATGAGCAGTTCTTC.

This chain connects TRBV24-1 to TRBJ2-3, with D possibly being TRBD1 (6 bases). Between the trimmed V and J ends, which lost 4 bases and 5 bases, there was a span of 9 bases. CDR3 size: 13 residues. In germline, CDR1 is KGHDR, CDR2 SFDVKD. As DNA, the CDR3 is TGTGCCACCAGTGAGCCGACAGGAGATACGCAGTATTTT. This translates into CATSEPTGDTQYF.

This sequence joins TRBV10-3 and TRBJ1-6; 7 bases are a match to TRBD1. CDR3 length equals 14 residues. Germline V gene lookup returns CDR1 ENHRY and CDR2 SYGVKD. The V gene end was trimmed by 10 bases and the J gene end by 7 bases; junction bases not matched to a gene: 10. The CDR3 here is CASKPGQRNSPLHF. In DNA, the CDR3 is TGTGCCAGCAAACCGGGACAGAGAAATTCACCCCTCCACTTT.

V and J are TRBV19 and TRBJ2-1; tentatively, D is TRBD2 (6 bases). The CDR3 loop spans 12 amino acids. V was pared by 5 bases and J by 7 bases, with 9 bases between. Germline CDR1 and CDR2: LNHDA and SQIVND (reference sequence). CDR3 DNA sequence: TGTGCCAGTAGTCCCGCGGGGAATGAGCAGTTCTTC. This sequence encodes CASSPAGNEQFF. Full variable domain (outside the CDR3, taken from reference TRBV19 and TRBJ2-1): DGGITQSPKYLFRKEGQNVTLSCEQNLNHDAMYWYRQDPGQGLRLIYYSQIVNDFQKGDIAEGYSVSREKKESFPLTVTSAQKNPTAFYLCASSPAGNEQFFGPGTRLTVL.

CDR3 nucleotide sequence: TGTGCCACCAGTGATCCTGACCAGAAGCGAGATACGCAGTATTTT. Its translation is CATSDPDQKRDTQYF. The chain couples TRBV24-1 to TRBJ2-3; the D is unclear. The length of the CDR3 is 15 residues. CDR1 and CDR2 (germline): KGHDR, SFDVKD. Trimming removed 3 bases at V and 5 bases at J, with 14 bases between.

This clone was seen once. This chain uses TRBV4-1 with TRBJ2-2; D not resolved. The V end was cut by 2 bases, the J end by 2 bases, with 12 bases between. CDR3 size: 16 residues. Germline CDR1 reads MGHRA; CDR2 reads YSYEKL. CDR3 sequence (DNA): TGCGCCAGCAGCCAACGGAGAGAGTTCAACACCGGGGAGCTGTTTTTT. Translating it yields CASSQRREFNTGELFF.

The J gene is TRBJ2-6, the V gene TRBV4-2; 12 nucleotides line up with TRBD2. CDR1 is LGHNA, CDR2 YNFKEQ, per germline. The V and J ends lost 4 bases and 2 bases, in that order; junction bases with no gene match: 12. There are 20 residues in the CDR3. For the CDR3, the DNA is TGTGCCAGCAGCCCTTTTTTTGTCCTAGCGGGGGGGCCTGGGGCCAACGTCCTGACTTTC. This sequence encodes CASSPFFVLAGGPGANVLTF.

The chain links TRBV7-2 to TRBJ2-3; TRBD2 might be the D (6 bases). V lost 0 bases and J 0 bases, leaving 7 bases between the germline ends. Germline CDR1 is SGHTA and CDR2 is FQGNSA. The CDR3 spans 15 residues. CDR3 sequence: CASSLAGTSTDTQYF. As DNA, the CDR3 is TGTGCCAGCAGCTTAGCGGGGACTAGCACAGATACGCAGTATTTT. Based on the CDR3 plus reference TRBV7-2 and TRBJ2-3, the full variable domain is GAGVSQSPSNKVTEKGKDVELRCDPISGHTALYWYRQSLGQGLEFLIYFQGNSAPDKSGLPSDRFSAERTGGSVSTLTIQRTQQEDSAVYLCASSLAGTSTDTQYFGPGTRLTVL.

The chain joins TRBV11-2 to TRBJ1-2, with TRBD1 matching 7 bases. The germline gives CDR1 SGHAT, CDR2 FQNNGV. This CDR3 is built from 14 residues. With V trimmed by 4 bases and J by 1 base, 3 bases remained unmatched. CDR3 coding DNA: TGTGCCAGCAGCTCCGACAGGGTTAACTATGGCTACACCTTC. Protein product: CASSSDRVNYGYTF.

This chain joins TRBV5-4 and TRBJ2-5, with TRBD2 matching over 12 bases. Germline CDR1 reads SGHNT; CDR2 reads YYREEE (reference sequence). The CDR3 totals 15 residues. The V and J ends lost 3 bases and 5 bases, in that order; junction bases with no gene match: 5. The CDR3 DNA sequence: TGTGCCAGCAGCTCTAGCGGGGGGGTCTGGGAGACCCAGTACTTC. It yields the protein CASSSSGGVWETQYF.

V is TRBV6-6 and J is TRBJ1-5; TRBD1 matches at 7 bases. Germline V CDR1 and CDR2: MNHNY, SVGAGI (reference sequence). V shed 6 bases, J shed 0 bases, and the junction held 5 bases outside the gene matches. CDR3 length equals 15 residues. DNA of the CDR3: TGTGCCAGCAGCACGGGACAGAATAGCAATCAGCCCCAGCATTTT. It translates to CASSTGQNSNQPQHF.

The CDR3 region is CASSSWPAAGLSGNTIYF. In DNA, the CDR3 is TGTGCCAGCAGCTCTTGGCCCGCGGCAGGGCTCTCTGGAAACACCATATATTTT. The gene calls are TRBV5-6 and TRBJ1-3; a possible D gene is TRBD1 (5 bases). The germline gives CDR1 SGHDT, CDR2 YYEEEE. The CDR3 has 18 residues. V was clipped by 3 bases and J by 0 bases, with 19 bases between them. Looking up the rest from reference TRBV5-6 and TRBJ1-3 gives the full variable domain: DAGVTQSPTHLIKTRGQQVTLRCSPKSGHDTVSWYQQALGQGPQFIFQYYEEEERQRGNFPDRFSGHQFPNYSSELNVNALLLGDSALYLCASSSWPAAGLSGNTIYFGEGSWLTVV.

This clone showed up just a few times. This sequence joins TRBV30 and TRBJ1-4; the match to TRBD1 covers 9 bases. The germline CDR1 and CDR2 sequences are GTSNPN and SVGIG (reference sequence). V dropped 0 bases and J dropped 8; count of bases not matched to a gene: 7. The CDR3 spans 15 residues. The CDR3 spells CAWSVSDRGYEKLFF. CDR3 sequence (DNA): TGTGCCTGGAGTGTCTCGGACAGGGGCTACGAAAAACTGTTTTTT.